The clone carrying this TCR beta chain was observed at least ten times. Its specificity is not known. This sample was included in a study of T cells in Graves' hyperthyroidism and ophthalmopathy. Findings of the study overall: Ophthalmopathy got predicted by the model a median around 6.6 months before its onset.

Not enrolled were patients with uncontrolled infection, other autoimmune disease, pregnancy or lactation. Amplified TCR beta CDR3 regions derived from RNA transcripts. An initial round of RT-PCR targeting the TCR CDR3 relied on the HTBI primer set. TCRdb used MiXCR to reprocess the multiplex PCR reads, holding one entry per CDR3 protein. Of hundreds of thousands of distinct CDR3 sequences listed, 14% are singletons. Trimming took off 4 bases at V and 5 bases at J, with 19 bases between the two ends. Per germline, CDR1 SEHNR and CDR2 FQNEAQ (reference sequence). The CDR3 spans 16 residues. V usage is TRBV7-9 and J usage is TRBJ2-3; D is tentatively TRBD1 or TRBD2 (6 bases each). The sequencing sample was made of blood. This receptor was identified in a woman under 30 with Graves' hyperthyroidism. The CDR3 loop is CASSSYLWGAQDTQYF. CDR3 DNA sequence: TGTGCCAGCAGCTCTTATTTATGGGGGGCGCAAGATACGCAGTATTTT. The whole variable domain, filled in from reference TRBV7-9 and TRBJ2-3, reads DTGVSQNPRHKITKRGQNVTFRCDPISEHNRLYWYRQTLGQGPEFLTYFQNEAQLEKSRLLSDRFSAERPKGSFSTLEIQRTEQGDSAMYLCASSSYLWGAQDTQYFGPGTRLTVL.